The entry that follows covers one TCR beta chain sequence. This specimen belongs to a study of identifying expanded T cells in peripheral blood. The ends were cut back, 1 base at V and 0 bases at J, with 10 bases in the middle. The CDR3 runs to 16 residues. Germline loops: CDR1 LNHDA, CDR2 SQIVND (reference sequence). The data were produced by immunoSEQ multiplex PCR, yet TCRdb's version contains in-frame clones alone and is incomplete. The sample contains 75,000 to 95,000 clones, 80% to 90% of which appear only once. The V and J genes are TRBV19 and TRBJ1-3; no reliable D call. The sequence came from a person aged 18-69 years in good health. Source material: blood. The CDR3 nucleotides read TGTGCCAGTAGTATAGCGGATTCCTTCTCTGGAAACACCATATATTTT. Translated, it gives CASSIADSFSGNTIYF.